Listed below are T cell receptor beta chains from one sample, sequenced in a study of cytomegalovirus exposure and HLA in healthy donors. The repertoire was sequenced with immunoSEQ multiplex PCR; TCRdb's copy has only in-frame clones and lacks some. In all, the sample yields tens of thousands of clones. Sequencing was performed on PBMCs. Source of these receptors: a man over 45 in good health and CMV-seropositive. CDR3s include the opening cysteine and the closing phenylalanine or tryptophan. A D gene is named only where the DNA matches it firmly.

D gene: NA; J gene: TRBJ2-3; V gene: TRBV18; CDR3 DNA: TGTGCCAGCTCACTTGGGACTCGGGGCACAGATACGCAGTATTTT; CDR3 protein: CASSLGTRGTDTQYF
D gene: NA; J gene: TRBJ1-1; V gene: TRBV5-4; CDR3 DNA: TGTGCCAGCAGCTTGGGACAAAGGAACACTGAAGCTTTCTTT; CDR3 protein: CASSLGQRNTEAFF
D gene: NA; J gene: TRBJ1-1; V gene: TRBV6-6; CDR3 DNA: TGTGCCAGCAGTTACTCCCAGAACACTGAAGCTTTCTTT; CDR3 protein: CASSYSQNTEAFF
D gene: NA; J gene: TRBJ1-2; V gene: TRBV15; CDR3 DNA: TGTGCCACGCGCACGTCTACCATTATGGGCTACACCTTC; CDR3 protein: CATRTSTIMGYTF
D gene: NA; J gene: TRBJ1-2; V gene: TRBV5-4; CDR3 DNA: TGTGCCAGCAGCACCGGGACAAACTATGGCTACACCTTC; CDR3 protein: CASSTGTNYGYTF
D gene: NA; J gene: TRBJ2-7; V gene: TRBV5-6; CDR3 DNA: TGTGCCAGCAGCTTCTCAGGAGGGGCCTACGAGCAGTACTTC; CDR3 protein: CASSFSGGAYEQYF
D gene: TRBD2; J gene: TRBJ2-1; V gene: TRBV9; CDR3 DNA: TGTGCCAGCAGCGTAGGGGGGGGACTAGCGCACAATGAGCAGTTCTTC; CDR3 protein: CASSVGGGLAHNEQFF
D gene: TRBD2; J gene: TRBJ2-1; V gene: TRBV5-1; CDR3 DNA: TGCGCCAGCAGCACGGGACTAGCCTCCTACAATGAGCAGTTCTTC; CDR3 protein: CASSTGLASYNEQFF
D gene: NA; J gene: TRBJ1-6; V gene: TRBV27; CDR3 DNA: TGTGCCAGCAGTTTAAAATCGTCGTTTGGAGAACTCCACTTT; CDR3 protein: CASSLKSSFGELHF
D gene: TRBD2; J gene: TRBJ2-7; V gene: TRBV19; CDR3 DNA: TGTGCCAGTAGACTAGCGGGAGGCTACGAGCAGTACTTC; CDR3 protein: CASRLAGGYEQYF
D gene: TRBD2; J gene: TRBJ2-3; V gene: TRBV9; CDR3 DNA: TGTGCCAGCAGCGTGGGACTAGCGGGCAGGGGGCAGTATTTT; CDR3 protein: CASSVGLAGRGQYF
D gene: NA; J gene: TRBJ1-5; V gene: TRBV7-6; CDR3 DNA: TGTGCCAGCAGCTTAAGCGACAGTTATCAGCCCCAGCATTTT; CDR3 protein: CASSLSDSYQPQHF
D gene: NA; J gene: TRBJ1-1; V gene: TRBV2; CDR3 DNA: TGTGCCAGCAGGCGCGGCCGTTTGAACACTGAAGCTTTCTTT; CDR3 protein: CASRRGRLNTEAFF
D gene: NA; J gene: TRBJ2-5; V gene: TRBV7-2; CDR3 DNA: TGTGCCAGCAGCCCCCCCTGGGGGGAGGAGACCCAGTACTTC; CDR3 protein: CASSPPWGEETQYF
D gene: NA; J gene: TRBJ1-3; V gene: TRBV7-9; CDR3 DNA: TGTGCCAGCAGCTTAGATAGGACAGCGCGGAACACCATATATTTT; CDR3 protein: CASSLDRTARNTIYF
D gene: NA; J gene: TRBJ1-1; V gene: TRBV19; CDR3 DNA: TGTGCCAGTAGTTACTTAGGGGGCACTGAAGCTTTCTTT; CDR3 protein: CASSYLGGTEAFF
D gene: TRBD2; J gene: TRBJ2-2; V gene: TRBV6-6; CDR3 DNA: TGTGCCAGCGGAAGGACTAGCATAAGTGGCGGGGAGCTGTTTTTT; CDR3 protein: CASGRTSISGGELFF
D gene: NA; J gene: TRBJ2-7; V gene: TRBV6-5; CDR3 DNA: TGTGCCAGCAGAACCACAGGAAGCTCCTACGAGCAGTACTTC; CDR3 protein: CASRTTGSSYEQYF
D gene: TRBD1; J gene: TRBJ1-1; V gene: TRBV2; CDR3 DNA: TGTGCCAGCACGAGGGACAGGGGAGCTTTCTTT; CDR3 protein: CASTRDRGAFF
D gene: TRBD2; J gene: TRBJ2-1; V gene: TRBV4-2; CDR3 DNA: TGTGCCAGCAGCCGTCCGGGACTAGCGGGAGGAGGTGAGCAGTTCTTC; CDR3 protein: CASSRPGLAGGGEQFF
D gene: TRBD1; J gene: TRBJ1-1; V gene: TRBV7-8; CDR3 DNA: TGTGCCAGCAGCTTAGTTGCCTTGGGGACAGGAAAGGGGGGTGGAGCTTTCTTT; CDR3 protein: CASSLVALGTGKGGGAFF
D gene: TRBD1; J gene: TRBJ1-2; V gene: TRBV29-1; CDR3 DNA: TGCAGCGTCGACAGGGGGACTAGTGGGACCTTC; CDR3 protein: CSVDRGTSGTF
D gene: TRBD2; J gene: TRBJ2-1; V gene: TRBV9; CDR3 DNA: TGTGCCAGCAGCGTAAGCCTAGCGGGGGGTGAGCAGTTCTTC; CDR3 protein: CASSVSLAGGEQFF
D gene: TRBD1; J gene: TRBJ2-6; V gene: TRBV7-8; CDR3 DNA: TGTGCCAGCAGCCCCATGCCGGGACAGGCCGGTTCTGGGGCCAACGTCCTGACTTTC; CDR3 protein: CASSPMPGQAGSGANVLTF
D gene: NA; J gene: TRBJ2-7; V gene: TRBV2; CDR3 DNA: TGTGCCAGCAGTTTCGGGACAAAAGAGCAGTACTTC; CDR3 protein: CASSFGTKEQYF
D gene: TRBD2; J gene: TRBJ2-4; V gene: TRBV19; CDR3 DNA: TGTGCCAGTAGTCAGCGACGGGGGGGATTAAAAAACATTCAGTACTTC; CDR3 protein: CASSQRRGGLKNIQYF
D gene: NA; J gene: TRBJ2-3; V gene: TRBV30; CDR3 DNA: TGTGCCTGGAGTACGGCAGATACGCAGTATTTT; CDR3 protein: CAWSTADTQYF
D gene: NA; J gene: TRBJ2-2; V gene: TRBV11-3; CDR3 DNA: TGTGCCAGCAGCCCACCGGGGGGCGTCACCCCCGGGGAGCTGTTTTTT; CDR3 protein: CASSPPGGVTPGELFF
D gene: TRBD2; J gene: TRBJ2-1; V gene: TRBV10-3; CDR3 DNA: TGTGCCATCAGTGAGGGACTAGCGGGCTGGAATGAGCAGTTCTTC; CDR3 protein: CAISEGLAGWNEQFF
D gene: NA; J gene: TRBJ2-5; V gene: TRBV9; CDR3 DNA: TGTGCCAGCAGCCCTGGACAGTCTCCTCAAGAGACCCAGTACTTC; CDR3 protein: CASSPGQSPQETQYF
D gene: TRBD1; J gene: TRBJ1-3; V gene: TRBV30; CDR3 DNA: TGTGCCTGGAGTAGAGGGACAGGGGGAAACACCATATATTTT; CDR3 protein: CAWSRGTGGNTIYF
D gene: TRBD1; J gene: TRBJ1-2; V gene: TRBV7-9; CDR3 DNA: TGTGCCAGCAGCTTAGACAGGGGGGGGAATGGCTACACCTTC; CDR3 protein: CASSLDRGGNGYTF
D gene: TRBD2; J gene: TRBJ2-1; V gene: TRBV7-9; CDR3 DNA: TGTGCCAGCAGCGGAGGTCTTAGCGGGAGCTCCCCCTACAATGAGCAGTTCTTC; CDR3 protein: CASSGGLSGSSPYNEQFF
D gene: TRBD2; J gene: TRBJ2-3; V gene: TRBV30; CDR3 DNA: TGTGCCTGGAACGTAGCGGGGCGCACAGATACGCAGTATTTT; CDR3 protein: CAWNVAGRTDTQYF
D gene: TRBD1; J gene: TRBJ1-2; V gene: TRBV29-1; CDR3 DNA: TGCAGCGTTGTCGGACAGGTATATGGCTACACCTTC; CDR3 protein: CSVVGQVYGYTF
D gene: TRBD1; J gene: TRBJ2-2; V gene: TRBV5-1; CDR3 DNA: TGCGCCAGCAGCTTGTGGGACAGAAACACCGGGGAGCTGTTTTTT; CDR3 protein: CASSLWDRNTGELFF
D gene: NA; J gene: TRBJ1-2; V gene: TRBV6-5; CDR3 DNA: TGTGCCAGCAGTTTTGGGCCCCGAACACTTGATGGCTACACCTTC; CDR3 protein: CASSFGPRTLDGYTF
D gene: TRBD2; J gene: TRBJ2-3; V gene: TRBV5-4; CDR3 DNA: TGTGCCAGCAGCTCCGGGACTAGCGGTCTCACAGATACGCAGTATTTT; CDR3 protein: CASSSGTSGLTDTQYF
D gene: NA; J gene: TRBJ2-2; V gene: TRBV6-5; CDR3 DNA: TGTGCCAGCAGTCAGACTGATGCGAACACCGGGGAGCTGTTTTTT; CDR3 protein: CASSQTDANTGELFF
D gene: NA; J gene: TRBJ1-2; V gene: TRBV25-1; CDR3 DNA: TGTGCCAGCAGTCGAACAGGTCCGCTGGGCTACACCTTC; CDR3 protein: CASSRTGPLGYTF
D gene: NA; J gene: TRBJ2-3; V gene: TRBV6-1; CDR3 DNA: TGTGCCAGCAGTGATGCCCTAGCGCCCACAGATACGCAGTATTTT; CDR3 protein: CASSDALAPTDTQYF
D gene: NA; J gene: TRBJ2-1; V gene: TRBV30; CDR3 DNA: TGTGCCTGGAAACCGGACTTTTCCTACAATGAGCAGTTCTTC; CDR3 protein: CAWKPDFSYNEQFF
D gene: TRBD2; J gene: TRBJ2-1; V gene: TRBV11-2; CDR3 DNA: TGTGCCAGCACCATTATAGCGGGAGATCGGGATGAGCAGTTCTTC; CDR3 protein: CASTIIAGDRDEQFF
D gene: NA; J gene: TRBJ2-5; V gene: TRBV19; CDR3 DNA: TGTGCCAGTAGTATACAAGGGGCCCGAGAGACCCAGTACTTC; CDR3 protein: CASSIQGARETQYF
D gene: TRBD1; J gene: TRBJ1-1; V gene: TRBV5-1; CDR3 DNA: TGCGCCAGCAGCTGGGGGGACAGGGTAACCACTGAAGCTTTCTTT; CDR3 protein: CASSWGDRVTTEAFF
D gene: TRBD1; J gene: TRBJ1-3; V gene: TRBV15; CDR3 DNA: TGTGCCACCAGCAGGTCGGGGACAGGGAGACTCTCGGGAAACACCATATATTTT; CDR3 protein: CATSRSGTGRLSGNTIYF
D gene: NA; J gene: TRBJ2-5; V gene: TRBV19; CDR3 DNA: TGTGCCAGTAGTATCCTCCTCCAAGAGACCCAGTACTTC; CDR3 protein: CASSILLQETQYF
D gene: TRBD1; J gene: TRBJ1-1; V gene: TRBV27; CDR3 DNA: TGTGCCAGCAGTTTGGGACAGCTAGACACTGAAGCTTTCTTT; CDR3 protein: CASSLGQLDTEAFF
D gene: NA; J gene: TRBJ1-2; V gene: TRBV6-1; CDR3 DNA: TGTGCCAGCAGTGAAGCGTACGGTTCCCGATTCTATGGCTACACCTTC; CDR3 protein: CASSEAYGSRFYGYTF
D gene: NA; J gene: TRBJ1-6; V gene: TRBV6-5; CDR3 DNA: TGTGCCAGCAGTCGGGAGGGGCTCAATTCACCCCTCCACTTT; CDR3 protein: CASSREGLNSPLHF
D gene: NA; J gene: TRBJ1-5; V gene: TRBV10-1; CDR3 DNA: TGCGCCAGCAGTGATAGCTATCAGCCCCAGCATTTT; CDR3 protein: CASSDSYQPQHF
D gene: NA; J gene: TRBJ1-3; V gene: TRBV6-5; CDR3 DNA: TGTGCCAGCAGCCGCGGGTTTAGCTCTGGAAACACCATATATTTT; CDR3 protein: CASSRGFSSGNTIYF